This T cell receptor beta chain appears in the sequencing data of a study of cytomegalovirus exposure and HLA in healthy donors. Overall study context: The 120 validation repertoires were produced on the same platform as the 720 or so repertoires of the first cohort. This was reported in a later analysis. Whole-study results and caveats: The classifier, whose performance was assessed in both the original and validation cohorts, reportedly diagnosed cytomegalovirus status with high specificity and sensitivity. The study recorded 164 TCR beta chains that were cytomegalovirus-associated. The majority of TCR sequences were rare, yet some public TCRs appeared in many donors.

This table comes from immunoSEQ multiplex PCR, and its TCRdb copy is limited to in-frame clones, with some not included. The profile shows under 200,000 clones, 95% to 97% of them singletons. With respect to this clone: Its specificity is unknown.

Germline values: CDR1 MNHEY, CDR2 SMNVEV (reference sequence). The ends were cut back, 4 bases at V and 3 bases at J, with 15 bases in the middle. The CDR3 length is 15 residues. Source material: PBMCs. The receptor was isolated from a woman aged 18-29 years in good health and CMV-seronegative. This chain links TRBV27 with TRBJ1-1; a possible D gene is TRBD1 (5 bases). The CDR3 bases are TGTGCCAGCAGTTCCCACCTCCAGGGATACACTGAAGCTTTCTTT. Residues: CASSSHLQGYTEAFF.